What follows are 30 T cell receptor beta chains derived from one specimen sequenced in a study of CD8 T cells in ankylosing spondylitis. A single record per CDR3 protein comes from TCRdb applying MiXCR to the 5' RACE reads. Of 800,000 to 900,000 distinct CDR3 sequences in the sample, approximately 10% were seen once. Study-wide results and limits: A motif in TCR beta, a set of seven to nine highly homologous variants, appeared characteristic of ankylosing spondylitis blood.

Their specific antigens are unknown. Input material: blood, either unsorted or a sorted T cell fraction (not recorded which). The receptors derive from a male donor with ankylosing spondylitis.

The chain links TRBV18 to TRBJ1-2; 7 nucleotides match TRBD1. The ends lost 4 bases at V and 6 bases at J; junction bases unmatched: 8. The CDR3 extends over 14 amino acids. CDR1 KGHSH and CDR2 LQKENI come from the germline V gene. CDR3 amino acids: CASSLRQGDDGYTF. The CDR3 DNA follows: TGTGCCAGCTCACTACGACAGGGAGATGATGGCTACACCTTC.

This clonotype has just a few counts. The V gene is TRBV6-2 or TRBV6-3, the J gene TRBJ2-1; D not certain. CDR1 and CDR2 from the germline V gene are MNHEY and SVGEGT. V gave up 9 bases and J gave up 7 bases, with 10 bases separating them. This CDR3 is built from 11 residues. This CDR3 is CASTKENEQFF. Written as DNA, the CDR3 is TGTGCCAGTACCAAAGAAAATGAGCAGTTCTTC.

A note on this clonotype: The junction and the germline gene differ at one end; a read error may be behind it. The chain links TRBV20-1 to TRBJ2-5; 7 nucleotides agree with TRBD2. The CDR3 consists of 14 residues. Per germline, CDR1 DFQATT and CDR2 SNEGSKA (reference sequence). The CDR3 loop reads CSARVSRVGREENF. CDR3 sequence (DNA): TGCAGTGCTAGAGTCTCCCGGGTGGGCCGGGAGGAAAACTTC.

The chain links TRBV7-2 to TRBJ2-1, with D possibly being TRBD1 (5 bases). The germline gives CDR1 SGHTA, CDR2 FQGNSA. V lost 5 bases and J lost 10, with 18 bases in between. The CDR3 runs 14 residues. The CDR3 sequence is CASSPPPVAGEQFF. The DNA for the CDR3 is TGTGCCAGCAGCCCACCCCCGGTGGCAGGGGAGCAGTTCTTC.

At least ten counts were recorded for this clonotype. The chain recombines TRBV12-3 or TRBV12-4 with TRBJ2-7; D is unresolved. This CDR3 region has 11 residues. The ends were cut back, 5 bases at V and 4 bases at J, with 6 bases in the middle. The CDR3 is CASSTSYEQYF. In nucleotides, the CDR3 is TGTGCCAGCAGTACAAGTTACGAGCAGTACTTC.

The chain recombines TRBV7-8 with TRBJ2-2; possibly TRBD1 for D (5 bases). Trimming stripped 4 bases from V and 6 bases from J, with 12 bases between. Germline CDR1 is SGHVS and CDR2 is FQNEAQ. The CDR3 is 14 amino acids. The CDR3 loop is CASSSKPGPGELFF. In DNA, the CDR3 is TGTGCCAGCAGCTCCAAACCAGGGCCCGGGGAGCTGTTTTTT.

At least ten counts were recorded for this clonotype. The rearrangement uses TRBV29-1 and TRBJ1-1; TRBD1 matches 8 bases. V was pared by 4 bases and J by 1 base, with 5 bases of the junction left unmatched. The CDR3 is 14 residues long. Germline V CDR1 and CDR2: SQVTM, ANQGSEA. The CDR3 region has the DNA TGCAGCGTTGTTCGACAGGGGAAGAACACTGAAGCTTTCTTT. Protein product: CSVVRQGKNTEAFF.

This clonotype was recorded a few times. The chain employs TRBV12-3 or TRBV12-4 and TRBJ1-2; D gene ambiguous. Trimming took off 6 bases at V and 8 bases at J, with 13 bases between the two ends. The CDR3 length is 12 residues. CDR3 DNA sequence: TGTGCCAGCAGCCCGGGCTCTGGGGGCTACACCTTC. Translation: CASSPGSGGYTF.

The J gene is TRBJ2-3, the V gene TRBV29-1; D may be TRBD2 (5 bases). CDR3 size: 14 residues. CDR1 is SQVTM, CDR2 ANQGSEA, per germline. Deletions cut 3 bases from V and 2 bases from J, with 12 bases between. Here the CDR3 reads CSVEGTGFTDTQYF. CDR3 nucleotide sequence: TGCAGCGTTGAGGGCACGGGGTTCACAGATACGCAGTATTTT.

This chain uses TRBV4-2 with TRBJ1-6, with a weak D call TRBD1 (5 bases). V was clipped by 3 bases and J by 6 bases, with 12 bases between them. The CDR3 is made up of 15 amino acids. Germline V lookup: CDR1 LGHNA, CDR2 YNFKEQ. The DNA of the CDR3 is TGTGCCAGCAGCCAGACAGTCAGAGGTAATTCACCCCTCCACTTT. Protein product: CASSQTVRGNSPLHF.

This clonotype was seen repeatedly, ten times or more. The rearrangement joins TRBV10-3 to TRBJ2-7; unclear D gene. CDR1 and CDR2 (germline): ENHRY, SYGVKD. V lost 2 bases to trimming and J lost 2 bases, with 4 bases between them. The CDR3 covers 12 residues. The chain's CDR3 is CAISETAYEQYF. The CDR3 nucleotides read TGTGCCATCAGTGAGACCGCCTACGAGCAGTACTTC.

The chain joins TRBV6-1 to TRBJ2-3, with D possibly being TRBD1 (6 bases). The CDR3 has 14 amino acids. V lost 7 bases and J lost 3, with 14 bases in between. The germline V gene has CDR1 MNHNS and CDR2 SASEGT. The CDR3 loop reads CASIRDIETDTQYF. The DNA of the CDR3 is TGTGCCAGCATCCGGGACATCGAAACAGATACGCAGTATTTT.

V is TRBV6-5 and J is TRBJ2-3; D is ambiguous. The CDR3 contains 15 residues. Germline assignment: CDR1 MNHEY and CDR2 SVGAGI. Trimming took off 0 bases at V and 0 bases at J, with 7 bases between the two ends. In nucleotides, the CDR3 is TGTGCCAGCAGTTACTCCCCACCTAGCACAGATACGCAGTATTTT. Translating gives CASSYSPPSTDTQYF.

CDR3 amino acids: CASSLVPEGGYTF. As DNA, the CDR3 is TGCGCCAGCAGCTTGGTACCAGAAGGGGGCTACACCTTC. This sequence joins TRBV5-1 and TRBJ1-2; D not resolved. The CDR3 consists of 13 residues. V shed 0 bases and J shed 8 bases, with 11 bases lying between them. From germline, CDR1 is SGHRS and CDR2 YFSETQ. The entire variable domain, with the rest obtained from reference TRBV5-1 and TRBJ1-2, is as follows: KAGVTQTPRYLIKTRGQQVTLSCSPISGHRSVSWYQQTPGQGLQFLFEYFSETQRNKGNFPGRFSGRQFSNSRSEMNVSTLELGDSALYLCASSLVPEGGYTFGSGTRLTVV.

This clonotype has at least ten counts. The chain carries TRBV20-1 and TRBJ2-2, with a possible D match to TRBD2 (5 bases). The CDR3 length is 15 residues. CDR1 is DFQATT and CDR2 is SNEGSKA in the germline V gene (reference sequence). V dropped 0 bases and J dropped 2 bases, with 10 bases sitting between them. CDR3: CSARDRGLNTGELFF. For the CDR3, the DNA is TGCAGTGCTAGAGATCGAGGACTTAACACCGGGGAGCTGTTTTTT.

In this sample, this clonotype turned up many times. The chain recombines TRBV6-1 with TRBJ2-1, with a tentative D call TRBD1 (6 bases). The germline V gene has CDR1 MNHNS and CDR2 SASEGT. V was shortened by 6 bases and J by 2 bases, with 11 bases between the two germline ends. CDR3 size: 14 residues. The CDR3 region is CASSGQPTYNEQFF. For the CDR3, the DNA is TGTGCCAGCAGCGGACAGCCAACCTACAATGAGCAGTTCTTC.

The chain links TRBV9 to TRBJ2-1; D unresolved. V gave up 7 bases and J gave up 4 bases, with 12 bases separating them. The CDR3 covers 13 residues. Per the germline V gene, CDR1 is SGDLS and CDR2 is YYNGEE. This CDR3 reads CASSRIDYNEQFF. The CDR3 DNA follows: TGTGCCAGCTCACGGATTGATTACAATGAGCAGTTCTTC.

This clonotype was seen a few times. The chain combines TRBV20-1 with TRBJ1-6; 10 positions agree with TRBD1. CDR1 is DFQATT, CDR2 SNEGSKA, per germline (reference sequence). The junction had 9 bases not matched to a gene; V was cut back by 3 bases and J by 4 bases. This CDR3 has 17 residues. The CDR3 sequence is CSARGSTGGLYNSPLHF. The CDR3 DNA is TGCAGTGCTAGGGGATCGACAGGGGGCTTATATAATTCACCCCTCCACTTT.

The sample holds many counts of this clonotype. The rearrangement links TRBV20-1 to TRBJ2-5; D unclear. Germline CDR1 and CDR2: DFQATT and SNEGSKA (reference sequence). The CDR3 spans 10 residues. V was clipped by 5 bases and J by 3 bases, with 4 bases between them. The CDR3 bases are TGCAGTGCTGAGAAAGAGACCCAGTACTTC. Its translation: CSAEKETQYF.

This clonotype was observed a handful of times. The chain combines TRBV11-2 with TRBJ2-4, with D hard to call. V was trimmed by 5 bases and J by 2 bases, leaving 10 bases between them. Germline V gene sequence: CDR1 SGHAT, CDR2 FQNNGV. The CDR3 extends over 14 amino acids. CDR3 in amino acids: CASSLTSSKNIQYF. Written as DNA, the CDR3 is TGTGCCAGCAGCCTGACGAGTTCCAAAAACATTCAGTACTTC.

This clonotype appeared a few times. The chain uses TRBV4-2 and TRBJ1-1; 7 bases match TRBD1. V gave up 3 bases and J gave up 4 bases; unmatched junction bases: 5. CDR1 and CDR2 (germline): LGHNA, YNFKEQ. The CDR3 sequence is 14 residues long. CDR3: CASSHSPGGTEAFF. CDR3 DNA sequence: TGTGCCAGCAGCCATTCACCAGGGGGCACTGAAGCTTTCTTT.

A few counts support this clonotype. This rearrangement joins TRBV9 to TRBJ1-1; D may be TRBD1 (5 bases). Germline CDR1 and CDR2: SGDLS and YYNGEE. Trimming pared 3 bases from V and 3 bases from J, leaving 15 bases between. This CDR3 has 15 residues. DNA of the CDR3: TGTGCCAGCAGCGCCTCCCCTCAGGGATACACTGAAGCTTTCTTT. This sequence encodes CASSASPQGYTEAFF.

This clonotype was picked up a small number of times. J is TRBJ2-7 and V is TRBV7-6, with TRBD1 identical over 8 bases. From germline, CDR1 is SGHVS and CDR2 FNYEAQ. The V gene end was trimmed by 5 bases and the J gene end by 0 bases; junction bases not matched to a gene: 6. There are 15 residues in the CDR3. CDR3 in amino acids: CASSGGQGSSYEQYF. As DNA, the CDR3 is TGTGCCAGCAGCGGAGGACAGGGAAGCTCCTACGAGCAGTACTTC.

This clonotype has at least ten counts. V gene TRBV5-1 combines with J gene TRBJ1-1; D unresolved. Between the trimmed V and J ends, which lost 1 base and 0 bases, there was a span of 7 bases. This CDR3 comprises 14 residues. Germline values: CDR1 SGHRS, CDR2 YFSETQ. The CDR3 loop is CASSLLSVNTEAFF. The DNA of the CDR3 is TGCGCCAGCAGCTTGTTAAGTGTGAACACTGAAGCTTTCTTT.

This clonotype was counted ten times or more. The chain has TRBV12-3 or TRBV12-4 and TRBJ2-7; D possibly corresponds to TRBD2 (5 bases). Between the trimmed V and J ends, which lost 6 bases and 4 bases, there was a span of 16 bases. The CDR3 extends over 14 amino acids. CDR3 in DNA: TGTGCCAGCAGCTCCACTAGTAGTGCTTACGAGCAGTACTTC. This sequence encodes CASSSTSSAYEQYF.

The sample holds a few counts of this clonotype. The rearrangement links TRBV20-1 to TRBJ1-5, with D uncertain. The CDR3 has 13 amino acids. V lost 5 bases and J lost 1, with 9 bases in between. Germline assignment: CDR1 DFQATT and CDR2 SNEGSKA (reference sequence). DNA for the CDR3: TGCAGTGCTGCCCGGGGAAGCAATCAGCCCCAGCATTTT. This encodes CSAARGSNQPQHF.

The sample holds many counts of this clonotype. The chain is built from TRBV29-1 and TRBJ2-1; D is undetermined. V lost 6 bases and J lost 12, with 18 bases in between. Per germline, CDR1 SQVTM and CDR2 ANQGSEA. The CDR3 loop spans 12 amino acids. The CDR3 sequence: CSVLPSSELQFF. In nucleotides, the CDR3 is TGCAGCGTCCTCCCTTCCAGTGAGCTGCAGTTCTTC.

There are many counts of this clonotype. The chain uses TRBV29-1 and TRBJ1-1; D unclear. Germline V lookup: CDR1 SQVTM, CDR2 ANQGSEA. This CDR3 is built from 12 residues. Deletions cut 6 bases from V and 0 bases from J, with 8 bases between. The CDR3 spells CSVQIMNTEAFF. The DNA of the CDR3 is TGCAGCGTACAGATCATGAACACTGAAGCTTTCTTT. Looking up the rest from reference TRBV29-1 and TRBJ1-1 gives the full variable domain: SAVISQKPSRDICQRGTSLTIQCQVDSQVTMMFWYRQQPGQSLTLIATANQGSEATYESGFVIDKFPISRPNLTFSTLTVSNMSPEDSSIYLCSVQIMNTEAFFGQGTRLTVV.

This clonotype was counted between two and nine times. The rearrangement uses TRBV9 and TRBJ1-2; D unclear. Trimming stripped 0 bases from V and 6 bases from J, with 12 bases between. CDR1 SGDLS and CDR2 YYNGEE come from the germline V gene. The CDR3 consists of 14 residues. The CDR3 bases are TGTGCCAGCAGCGTAGGGGTCCTCGGGCATGGCTACACCTTC. Encoded protein: CASSVGVLGHGYTF.

The chain combines TRBV5-6 with TRBJ2-3, with a weak D call TRBD1 (5 bases). Germline CDR1 SGHDT, CDR2 YYEEEE. The CDR3 is made up of 14 amino acids. Trimming removed 1 base from V and 5 bases from J, with 11 bases in between. CDR3 DNA: TGTGCCAGCAGCTTGATCAGGGTTGGAGATACGCAGTATTTT. Translation: CASSLIRVGDTQYF.